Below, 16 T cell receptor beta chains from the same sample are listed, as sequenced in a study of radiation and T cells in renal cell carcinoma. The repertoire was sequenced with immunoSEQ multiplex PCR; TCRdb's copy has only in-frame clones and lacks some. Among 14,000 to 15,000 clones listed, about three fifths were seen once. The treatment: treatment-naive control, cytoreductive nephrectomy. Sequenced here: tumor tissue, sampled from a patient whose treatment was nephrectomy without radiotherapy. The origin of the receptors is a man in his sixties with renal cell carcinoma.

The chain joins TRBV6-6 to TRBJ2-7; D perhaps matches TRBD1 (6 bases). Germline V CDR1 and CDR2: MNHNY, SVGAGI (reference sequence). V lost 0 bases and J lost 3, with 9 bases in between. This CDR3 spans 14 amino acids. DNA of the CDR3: TGTGCCAGCAGTTACTCGCTAGGGGGCTACGAGCAGTACTTC. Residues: CASSYSLGGYEQYF.

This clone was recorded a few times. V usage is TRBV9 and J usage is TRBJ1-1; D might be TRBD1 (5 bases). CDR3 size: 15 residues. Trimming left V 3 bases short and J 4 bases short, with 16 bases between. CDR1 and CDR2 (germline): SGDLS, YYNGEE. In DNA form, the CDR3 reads TGTGCCAGCAGCGCAATGGGAGGGGCGGGCACTGAAGCTTTCTTT. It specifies CASSAMGGAGTEAFF.

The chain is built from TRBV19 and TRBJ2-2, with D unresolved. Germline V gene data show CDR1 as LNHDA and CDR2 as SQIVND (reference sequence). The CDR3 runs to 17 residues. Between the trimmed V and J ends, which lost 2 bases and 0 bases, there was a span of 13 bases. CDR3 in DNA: TGTGCCAGTAGTATAAGGGCCCCGGGCGCGAACACCGGGGAGCTGTTTTTT. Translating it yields CASSIRAPGANTGELFF.

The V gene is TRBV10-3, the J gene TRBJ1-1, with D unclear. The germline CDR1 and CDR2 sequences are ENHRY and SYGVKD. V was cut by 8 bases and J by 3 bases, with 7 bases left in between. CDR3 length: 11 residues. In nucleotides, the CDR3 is TGTGCCATCGGGGAGCACACTGAAGCTTTCTTT. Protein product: CAIGEHTEAFF.

The CDR3 nucleotides are TGCGCCAGCAGCCCTCGGGTGGGCCCCATGAACACTGAAGCTTTCTTT. As protein: CASSPRVGPMNTEAFF. V gene TRBV5-1 combines with J gene TRBJ1-1; D is unclear. Trimming took off 4 bases at V and 0 bases at J, with 16 bases between the two ends. CDR3 size: 16 residues. Germline loops: CDR1 SGHRS, CDR2 YFSETQ.

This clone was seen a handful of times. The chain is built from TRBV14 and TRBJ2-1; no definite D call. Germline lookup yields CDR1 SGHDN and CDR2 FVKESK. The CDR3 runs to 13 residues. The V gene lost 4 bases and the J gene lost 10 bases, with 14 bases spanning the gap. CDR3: CASSPFALGEQFF. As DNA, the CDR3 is TGTGCCAGCAGCCCTTTTGCACTGGGGGAGCAGTTCTTC.

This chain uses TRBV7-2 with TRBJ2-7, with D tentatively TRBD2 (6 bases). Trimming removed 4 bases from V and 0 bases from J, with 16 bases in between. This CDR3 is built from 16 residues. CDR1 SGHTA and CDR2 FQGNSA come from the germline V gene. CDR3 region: CASSSRREPFSYEQYF. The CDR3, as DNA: TGTGCCAGCAGCTCGCGCCGGGAGCCTTTCTCCTACGAGCAGTACTTC.

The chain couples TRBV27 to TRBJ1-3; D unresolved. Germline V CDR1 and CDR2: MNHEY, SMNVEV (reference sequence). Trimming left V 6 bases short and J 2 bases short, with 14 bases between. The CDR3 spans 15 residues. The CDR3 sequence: CASSLQKGPGNTIYF. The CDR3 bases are TGTGCCAGCAGCCTACAGAAAGGGCCTGGAAACACCATATATTTT.

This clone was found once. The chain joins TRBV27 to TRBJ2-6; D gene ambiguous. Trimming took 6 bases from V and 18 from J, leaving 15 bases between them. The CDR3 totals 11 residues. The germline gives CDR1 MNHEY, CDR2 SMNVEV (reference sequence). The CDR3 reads CASSAGAVWTF. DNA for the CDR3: TGTGCCAGCAGCGCCGGAGCAGTATGGACTTTC.

The CDR3 sequence is CASSPPQGGEQFF. The DNA of the CDR3 is TGTGCCAGCTCACCACCCCAGGGGGGTGAGCAGTTCTTC. This chain connects TRBV18 to TRBJ2-1; tentatively, D is TRBD1 (7 bases). Germline assignment: CDR1 KGHSH and CDR2 LQKENI. The CDR3 loop spans 13 amino acids. The V end was cut by 0 bases, the J end by 9 bases, with 9 bases between.

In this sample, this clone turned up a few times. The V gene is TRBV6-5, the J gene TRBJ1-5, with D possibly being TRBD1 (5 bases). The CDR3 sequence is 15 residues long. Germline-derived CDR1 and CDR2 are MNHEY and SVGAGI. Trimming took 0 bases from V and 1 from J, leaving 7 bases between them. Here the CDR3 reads CASSYSRQSNQPQHF. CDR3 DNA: TGTGCCAGCAGTTACTCGAGACAGAGCAATCAGCCCCAGCATTTT.

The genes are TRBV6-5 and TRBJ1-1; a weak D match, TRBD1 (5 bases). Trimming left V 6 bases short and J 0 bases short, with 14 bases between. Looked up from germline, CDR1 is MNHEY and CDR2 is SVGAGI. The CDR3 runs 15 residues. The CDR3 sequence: CASSPRGIMNTEAFF. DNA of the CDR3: TGTGCCAGCAGCCCACGGGGGATAATGAACACTGAAGCTTTCTTT.

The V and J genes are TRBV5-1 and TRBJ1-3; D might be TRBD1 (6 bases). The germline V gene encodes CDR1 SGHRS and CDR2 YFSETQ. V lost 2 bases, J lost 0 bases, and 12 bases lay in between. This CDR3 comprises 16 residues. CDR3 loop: CASSFNTGNSGNTIYF. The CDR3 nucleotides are TGCGCCAGCAGCTTCAACACAGGGAACTCTGGAAACACCATATATTTT.

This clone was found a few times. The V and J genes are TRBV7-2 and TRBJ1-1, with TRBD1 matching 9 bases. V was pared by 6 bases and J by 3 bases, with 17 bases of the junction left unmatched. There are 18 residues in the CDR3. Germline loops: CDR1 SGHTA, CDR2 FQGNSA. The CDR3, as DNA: TGTGCCAGCAGATGGGGGTCCGGGACAGGGATTGGGGACACTGAAGCTTTCTTT. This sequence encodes CASRWGSGTGIGDTEAFF.

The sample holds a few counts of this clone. The CDR3 nucleotides are TGTGCCAGCAGACGCAGGACAGGGGCCGCGTTTACTGAAGCTTTCTTT. Its protein is CASRRRTGAAFTEAFF. The V gene is TRBV7-2, the J gene TRBJ1-1; 9 bases are shared with TRBD1. Germline V gene data show CDR1 as SGHTA and CDR2 as FQGNSA. The CDR3 has 16 residues. Trimming at V came to 6 bases and at J to 5 bases, leaving 13 bases not matched to a gene.

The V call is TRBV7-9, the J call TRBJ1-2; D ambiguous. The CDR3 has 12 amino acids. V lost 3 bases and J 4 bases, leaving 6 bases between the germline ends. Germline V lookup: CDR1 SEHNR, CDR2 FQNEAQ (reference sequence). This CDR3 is CASSFAVYGYTF. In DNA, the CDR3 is TGTGCCAGCAGCTTCGCTGTCTATGGCTACACCTTC.